Sequencing of this T cell receptor beta chain was carried out in a study of blood T cell repertoires in COVID-19. About the research overall: Collection of acute and convalescent COVID-19 samples took place in the United States, Italy and Spain.

The method was immunoSEQ multiplex PCR; TCRdb's version includes in-frame clones alone and lacks a portion of them. Of about 120,000 clones in the sample, over 75% were seen once. Germline assignment: CDR1 LGHNA and CDR2 YNFKEQ. The CDR3 spans 17 residues. J gave up 5 bases and V 3 bases, and 10 bases lay outside the gene matches. Source material: peripheral blood. This sequence joins TRBV4-2 and TRBJ2-5; 12 bases align to TRBD2. This clonotype originated in a woman older than 75 with acute or convalescent COVID-19. In DNA, the CDR3 is TGTGCCAGCAGCCACTTTACTAGCGGGGGGCGTGGGGAGACCCAGTACTTC. Translated, it gives CASSHFTSGGRGETQYF.